The entry below gives a single TCR beta chain sequence along with its context. One entry per CDR3 protein, called by TCRdb with MiXCR from the reads. The sample gives more than 150,000 distinct CDR3 sequences, roughly 27% of which show up once; just over 30% is in the top ten. The sample originates from a study of T cell repertoires in cytomegalovirus infection. V was trimmed by 2 bases and J by 7 bases, leaving 12 bases between them. CDR3 length: 14 residues. CDR1 and CDR2 from the germline V gene are SGHTA and FQGTGA. The receptor was derived from a human donor in good health (CMV status not recorded). Some clones in this sample may be carry-over from other donors' samples. The chain uses TRBV7-3 and TRBJ2-1; D gene uncertain. The sample was PBMCs. The CDR3 nucleotides read TGTGCCAGCAGCTTAGGCCCTCTTTCGAATGAGCAGTTCTTC. Amino acids: CASSLGPLSNEQFF.